This TCR beta chain stems from a study of beta chain features in type 1 diabetes. Study outcomes and limitations: TCRB CDR3s were moderately but significantly shorter in Type 1 diabetes patients in all four CD4+ subsets.

In regard to this clone: Its cognate antigen is unknown.

The CDR3 extends over 15 amino acids. Trimming took off 3 bases at V and 1 base at J, with 11 bases between the two ends. The germline CDR1 and CDR2 sequences are MDHEN and SYDVKM. Reverse transcribing all isolated RNA meant expressed TCRB transcripts were sequenced. Sequenced by immunoSEQ multiplex PCR; TCRdb stores in-frame clones only, minus some. Here the sample spans hundreds of thousands of clones, 15% being singletons. Material: naive CD4+ T cells from blood. The V call is TRBV28, the J call TRBJ2-3; weak D call: TRBD2 (6 bases). This clonotype was sampled from a man aged 18 to 35 with type 1 diabetes. CDR3 protein: CASSFWGVGTDTQYF. The CDR3 DNA reads TGTGCCAGCAGTTTTTGGGGGGTGGGCACAGATACGCAGTATTTT. Based on the CDR3 plus reference TRBV28 and TRBJ2-3, the full variable domain is DVKVTQSSRYLVKRTGEKVFLECVQDMDHENMFWYRQDPGLGLRLIYFSYDVKMKEKGDIPEGYSVSREKKERFSLILESASTNQTSMYLCASSFWGVGTDTQYFGPGTRLTVL.